Following are 26 T cell receptor beta chains from one sample sequenced in a study of cytomegalovirus exposure and HLA in healthy donors. The PCR made use of 60 Vbeta and 13 Jbeta primers. Some clones are missing from TCRdb's copy, which holds only in-frame ones; the method was immunoSEQ multiplex PCR. The data contain fewer than 150,000 clones, over 75% of them singletons. Sequencing used PBMCs. The source of these receptors is a man aged 50 to 60 in good health and CMV-seronegative.

This clone was counted once. This chain uses TRBV28 with TRBJ1-1, with unresolved D. This CDR3 spans 13 amino acids. Germline CDR1 and CDR2: MDHEN and SYDVKM. Trimming removed 2 bases at V and 2 bases at J, with 6 bases between. CDR3 residues: CASSLEGNTEAFF. In nucleotides, the CDR3 is TGTGCCAGCAGTTTAGAGGGAAACACTGAAGCTTTCTTT.

This rearrangement joins TRBV7-9 to TRBJ1-1; 9 positions match TRBD1. This CDR3 region has 18 residues. J gave up 0 bases and V 5 bases, and 13 bases lay outside the gene matches. CDR1 is SEHNR and CDR2 is FQNEAQ in the germline V gene (reference sequence). This CDR3 is CASSTFPGQGFLNTEAFF. CDR3 bases: TGTGCCAGCAGCACGTTTCCGGGACAGGGCTTCTTGAACACTGAAGCTTTCTTT.

The chain joins TRBV28 to TRBJ1-1; perhaps TRBD1 as D (5 bases). V shed 6 bases and J shed 5 bases, with 10 bases lying between them. CDR1 MDHEN and CDR2 SYDVKM come from the germline V gene. There are 12 residues in the CDR3. DNA of the CDR3: TGTGCCAGCAGCCGACAGCCTACTGAAGCTTTCTTT. Translated: CASSRQPTEAFF.

This clone was detected a few times. The chain employs TRBV30 and TRBJ2-7, with TRBD1 as a possible D gene (5 bases). The CDR3 loop spans 13 amino acids. Germline V gives CDR1 GTSNPN, CDR2 SVGIG (reference sequence). Trimming removed 4 bases at V and 3 bases at J, with 13 bases between. CDR3 DNA sequence: TGTGCCTGGACCACAGACAGATTCTACGAGCAGTACTTC. This codes for CAWTTDRFYEQYF.

The V and J genes are TRBV10-3 and TRBJ2-7; D is ambiguous. This CDR3 is built from 15 residues. CDR1 ENHRY and CDR2 SYGVKD come from the germline V gene. V lost 3 bases, J lost 4 bases, and 16 bases lay in between. In nucleotides, the CDR3 is TGTGCCATCAGTGATCGGGTAGTAGAATCTTACGAGCAGTACTTC. This encodes CAISDRVVESYEQYF.

V is TRBV11-2 and J is TRBJ2-7; the match to TRBD1 covers 11 bases. CDR1 is SGHAT, CDR2 FQNNGV, per germline. V gave up 5 bases and J gave up 5 bases; unmatched junction bases: 5. The CDR3 runs to 14 residues. The CDR3 protein is CASSRGTGGDEQYF. The DNA of the CDR3 is TGTGCCAGCAGCCGGGGGACAGGGGGGGACGAGCAGTACTTC.

A word on this clone: The sample carries other DNA sequences with the same CDR3. The CDR3 sequence: CASSEEQGATSGYTF. The CDR3 DNA sequence: TGTGCCAGCAGTGAAGAGCAGGGGGCTACGAGTGGCTACACCTTC. The chain is built from TRBV2 and TRBJ1-2; TRBD1 aligns across 8 bases. From germline, CDR1 is SNHLY and CDR2 FYNNEI. V lost 1 base, J lost 7 bases, and 8 bases stayed unmatched. The CDR3 is made up of 15 amino acids.

This clone was found a few times. The rearrangement joins TRBV14 to TRBJ1-4, with 8 bases lining up with TRBD1. Trimming at V came to 5 bases and at J to 8 bases, leaving 13 bases not matched to a gene. This CDR3 region has 16 residues. The germline gives CDR1 SGHDN, CDR2 FVKESK. CDR3 amino acids: CASSSDRDRPWEKLFF. The DNA for the CDR3 is TGTGCCAGCAGCTCGGACAGGGACCGTCCCTGGGAAAAACTGTTTTTT.

This chain connects TRBV28 to TRBJ2-7; 10 bases match TRBD2. J was trimmed by 4 bases and V by 3 bases; bases with no gene match: 9. The CDR3 loop spans 16 amino acids. Germline CDR1 reads MDHEN; CDR2 reads SYDVKM. CDR3 nucleotide sequence: TGTGCCAGCAGTTTCTGGAGGACTAGCGGACCTTACGAGCAGTACTTC. Its translation: CASSFWRTSGPYEQYF.

CDR3 protein: CASSEYGGGIEALHF. The CDR3 nucleotides are TGTGCCAGCAGTGAATATGGAGGGGGCATCGAGGCCCTCCACTTT. The chain employs TRBV25-1 and TRBJ1-6; 7 bases fit TRBD1. Germline values: CDR1 MGHDK, CDR2 SYGVNS. The CDR3 is 15 amino acids. J was trimmed by 14 bases and V by 0 bases; bases with no gene match: 10.

V usage is TRBV5-4 and J usage is TRBJ2-2, with 7 bases fitting TRBD1. Germline CDR1 SGHNT, CDR2 YYREEE (reference sequence). The CDR3 contains 15 residues. V lost 4 bases to trimming and J lost 5 bases; unmatched junction nucleotides: 8. The CDR3 DNA is TGTGCCAGCAGCGAGGGGGCGGGTCCTACCGGGGAGCTGTTTTTT. Amino acid sequence: CASSEGAGPTGELFF.

The chain employs TRBV2 and TRBJ1-1; 7 positions agree with TRBD1. CDR1 and CDR2 (germline): SNHLY, FYNNEI. The J segment lost 4 bases and the V segment lost 5 bases, leaving 4 bases of the junction unmatched. The CDR3 loop spans 13 amino acids. For the CDR3, the DNA is TGTGCCAGCAGTACAGGGGTTTCCACTGAAGCTTTCTTT. Protein product: CASSTGVSTEAFF.

The V gene is TRBV19, the J gene TRBJ2-7, with 10 bases that match TRBD2. CDR1 and CDR2 (germline): LNHDA, SQIVND (reference sequence). Trimming removed 1 base from V and 4 bases from J; junction bases left unmatched: 13. The CDR3 runs 18 residues. In DNA, the CDR3 is TGTGCCAGTAGTATAGGATCTAGCGGGAGTCGAGGTTGGTACGAGCAGTACTTC. Translating gives CASSIGSSGSRGWYEQYF. Together with reference TRBV19 and TRBJ2-7, the CDR3 gives the full variable domain: DGGITQSPKYLFRKEGQNVTLSCEQNLNHDAMYWYRQDPGQGLRLIYYSQIVNDFQKGDIAEGYSVSREKKESFPLTVTSAQKNPTAFYLCASSIGSSGSRGWYEQYFGPGTRLTVT.

The chain carries TRBV7-8 and TRBJ2-1, with 11 bases aligning to TRBD2. Trimming took 3 bases from V and 2 from J; bases not matched to a gene: 3. Germline V CDR1 and CDR2: SGHVS, FQNEAQ. The CDR3 runs to 16 residues. The DNA of the CDR3 is TGTGCCAGCAGCTTCGGTAGCGGGAGGGCCTACAATGAGCAGTTCTTC. Encoded protein: CASSFGSGRAYNEQFF.

The chain combines TRBV27 with TRBJ1-2; D is ambiguous. V shed 6 bases and J shed 0 bases, with 8 bases lying between them. The CDR3 has 13 amino acids. Germline-derived CDR1 and CDR2 are MNHEY and SMNVEV (reference sequence). For the CDR3, the DNA is TGTGCCAGCAGGAGGTTGGCTAACTATGGCTACACCTTC. Protein: CASRRLANYGYTF.

The chain recombines TRBV11-2 with TRBJ1-1, with D tentatively TRBD1 (6 bases). With 5 bases removed from V and 2 bases from J, the gap between germline ends came to 9 bases. In germline, CDR1 is SGHAT, CDR2 FQNNGV. The CDR3 length is 13 residues. CDR3 coding DNA: TGTGCCAGCAGCCCAGGGGTTAACACTGAAGCTTTCTTT. It is translated as CASSPGVNTEAFF.

The rearrangement uses TRBV5-1 and TRBJ1-4; 8 bases map to TRBD1. The germline V gene encodes CDR1 SGHRS and CDR2 YFSETQ. The CDR3 totals 18 residues. V lost 0 bases to trimming and J lost 0 bases; unmatched junction nucleotides: 7. Here the CDR3 DNA reads TGCGCCAGCAGCTTGGGGACAGGGAGTAGGTCAACTAATGAAAAACTGTTTTTT. This encodes CASSLGTGSRSTNEKLFF. Full variable domain (outside the CDR3, taken from reference TRBV5-1 and TRBJ1-4): KAGVTQTPRYLIKTRGQQVTLSCSPISGHRSVSWYQQTPGQGLQFLFEYFSETQRNKGNFPGRFSGRQFSNSRSEMNVSTLELGDSALYLCASSLGTGSRSTNEKLFFGSGTQLSVL.

The V call is TRBV6-1, the J call TRBJ1-2; 7 bases are a match to TRBD1. Germline lookup yields CDR1 MNHNS and CDR2 SASEGT. J gave up 5 bases and V 2 bases, and 5 bases lay outside the gene matches. The CDR3 contains 14 residues. The CDR3 reads CASSESGQPYGYTF. The CDR3 region has the DNA TGTGCCAGCAGTGAATCGGGACAGCCTTATGGCTACACCTTC.

The chain joins TRBV28 to TRBJ1-1; the match to TRBD1 covers 7 bases. CDR1 and CDR2 from the germline V gene are MDHEN and SYDVKM. V was clipped by 8 bases and J by 7 bases; unmatched bases: 13. The CDR3 length is 14 residues. The CDR3 nucleotides are TGTGCCAGCGTACCAGCCGGGACAGTAAGTGAAGCTTTCTTT. This codes for CASVPAGTVSEAFF.

V is TRBV6-5 and J is TRBJ2-1, with D maybe TRBD1 (5 bases). Trimming shortened V by 4 bases and J by 10 bases, and 8 bases separated the two germline ends. The V gene's germline CDR1 is MNHEY and CDR2 SVGAGI. The CDR3 consists of 11 residues. CDR3 DNA: TGTGCCAGCAGTTCCTACAGGGAGCAGTTCTTC. Protein product: CASSSYREQFF.

This clone was counted only a few times. The chain is built from TRBV6-5 and TRBJ1-2; the D gene is possibly TRBD1 (6 bases). Germline values: CDR1 MNHEY, CDR2 SVGAGI. This CDR3 is built from 12 residues. V was shortened by 6 bases and J by 4 bases, with 9 bases between the two germline ends. CDR3 nucleotide sequence: TGTGCCAGCAGAAGACAGGCCTATGGCTACACCTTC. The encoded protein is CASRRQAYGYTF.

This chain joins TRBV19 and TRBJ2-3; D gene unclear. Germline V CDR1 and CDR2: LNHDA, SQIVND (reference sequence). V lost 5 bases to trimming and J lost 2 bases, with 8 bases between them. The CDR3 loop spans 13 amino acids. The CDR3 nucleotides are TGTGCCAGTAGTCAACTCTCCACAGATACGCAGTATTTT. Its translation is CASSQLSTDTQYF.

The chain is built from TRBV15 and TRBJ2-7, with 9 bases fitting TRBD2. The germline gives CDR1 LNHNV, CDR2 YYDKDF (reference sequence). Trimming removed 2 bases from V and 3 bases from J; junction bases left unmatched: 11. CDR3 size: 17 residues. CDR3 residues: CATSRNLRTSDNYEQYF. The CDR3 DNA sequence: TGTGCCACCAGCAGAAACCTCCGGACTAGCGACAACTACGAGCAGTACTTC.

V and J are TRBV19 and TRBJ1-5, with 7 bases matching TRBD1. The germline gives CDR1 LNHDA, CDR2 SQIVND (reference sequence). The CDR3 extends over 16 amino acids. Trimming removed 5 bases from V and 2 bases from J; junction bases left unmatched: 9. CDR3 in amino acids: CASSPITGTGNQPQHF. CDR3 coding DNA: TGTGCCAGTAGTCCCATAACCGGGACAGGCAATCAGCCCCAGCATTTT.

This clone was counted only a few times. The genes are TRBV5-1 and TRBJ2-1; TRBD1 matches 9 bases. CDR1 is SGHRS, CDR2 YFSETQ, per germline. V shed 2 bases, J shed 7 bases, and the junction held 10 bases outside the gene matches. The CDR3 runs to 16 residues. In DNA form, the CDR3 reads TGCGCCAGCAGCTTTTTTTACCTAGGACAGGGGAATGAGCAGTTCTTC. Its protein product is CASSFFYLGQGNEQFF.

V and J are TRBV11-2 and TRBJ1-3, with D perhaps TRBD1 (6 bases). V was cut by 5 bases and J by 8 bases, with 22 bases left in between. CDR3 length: 16 amino acids. CDR1 is SGHAT, CDR2 FQNNGV, per germline. The CDR3 here is CASSLKVLDSLDTIYF. The CDR3 DNA sequence: TGTGCCAGCAGCCTAAAGGTATTGGACAGTCTTGACACCATATATTTT.